A selection of T cell receptor beta chains follows, all from one sample in a study of regulatory T cells in long-lasting Graves disease. TCRdb reanalysed the multiplex PCR reads using MiXCR and keeps one entry per CDR3 protein. In the table there are approximately 290,000 distinct CDR3 sequences, roughly a fifth of which are singletons. Specimen: peripheral blood mononuclear cells (PBMCs), collected when the disease was refractory, from a patient treated with antithyroid drugs. The source is a female donor with Graves disease. CDR3s include the opening cysteine and the closing phenylalanine or tryptophan.

CDR3 length,V gene,J gene,CDR3 protein
15,TRBV20-1,TRBJ1-4,CSASSVQGVSEKLFF
17,TRBV18,TRBJ2-2,CASSPATSGTNTGELFF
14,TRBV27,TRBJ2-7,CASRGGAVAYEQYF
11,TRBV2,TRBJ1-2,CASSGQGGYTF
14,TRBV6-5,TRBJ1-5,CASSSPGWDQPQHF
14,TRBV30,TRBJ2-4,CAWSGQNAKNIQYF
15,TRBV11-1,TRBJ1-5,CASSLGGASNQPQHF
18,TRBV30,TRBJ2-7,CAWSVFLLASTNSYEQYF
14,TRBV6-5,TRBJ1-5,CASSYVGGSQPQHF
12,TRBV20-1,TRBJ2-7,CSARGRDHEQYF
17,TRBV12-3/TRBV12-4,TRBJ2-2,CASSTRGRELYTGELFF
13,TRBV7-9,TRBJ1-1,CASTQGAGTEAFF
14,TRBV27,TRBJ1-6,CASSLGMRNSPLHF
19,TRBV4-3,TRBJ2-2,CASSPNRYSGQMNTGELFF
13,TRBV20-1,TRBJ1-5,CSASRTGNQPQHF
14,TRBV6-1,TRBJ1-2,CASRKTGASYGYTF
13,TRBV27,TRBJ1-1,CASYSTEHTEAFF
15,TRBV6-1,TRBJ2-2,CASRGTGGGTGELFF
14,TRBV29-1,TRBJ1-2,CSVETRGGVYGYTF
16,TRBV20-1,TRBJ2-7,CSARDLRTGESYEQYF
13,TRBV7-2,TRBJ2-7,CASSLGIGYEQYF
15,TRBV10-3,TRBJ2-1,CAISALGSSYNEQFF
14,TRBV9,TRBJ2-5,CASSLGQPVGTQYF
11,TRBV20-1,TRBJ2-7,CSASGAYEQYF
16,TRBV2,TRBJ2-7,CASSASSASVPYEQYF
17,TRBV28,TRBJ1-2,CASSLPRTAGGGYGYTF
10,TRBV30,TRBJ1-6,CAFGPSPLHF
14,TRBV6-1,TRBJ1-1,CASRAGAMNTEAFF
14,TRBV9,TRBJ2-7,CASSRAGSSYEQYF
14,TRBV15,TRBJ2-5,CATGREGNQETQYF
16,TRBV18,TRBJ1-2,CASSPADREVNYGYTF
15,TRBV11-2,TRBJ2-2,CASSSDPRRAGELFF
15,TRBV6-1,TRBJ2-7,CATDWTSSSSYEQYF
16,TRBV7-2,TRBJ2-5,CASSLVLGGSGETQYF
17,TRBV7-2,TRBJ2-7,CASSLVWAGTGSYEQYF
14,TRBV6-1,TRBJ2-3,CASRPGTHTDTQYF
13,TRBV6-2/TRBV6-3,TRBJ2-7,CASSANRVSEQYF
15,TRBV6-1,TRBJ2-5,CASSESGRTQETQYF
15,TRBV30,TRBJ2-7,CAWALGLAGGGEQYF
12,TRBV15,TRBJ1-2,CATSRDRYGYTF
15,TRBV9,TRBJ1-5,CASSPGGTAGQPQHF
12,TRBV20-1,TRBJ2-2,CSVGTSTGELFF
19,TRBV20-1,TRBJ1-2,CSAMGDPNGSERRGDGYTF
16,TRBV11-2,TRBJ2-7,CASSSGGRADRYEQYF
13,TRBV7-8,TRBJ2-5,CASSLVSIETQYF
16,TRBV7-8,TRBJ1-1,CASLGDSQRVGTEAFF
14,TRBV5-1,TRBJ1-2,CASSLDATLYGYTF
14,TRBV28,TRBJ2-6,CASSPGQGANVLTF
14,TRBV30,TRBJ2-7,CACPRQGQGPEQYF
14,TRBV7-9,TRBJ2-2,CASSFEGLTGELFF
13,TRBV7-9,TRBJ2-5,CASSSGQEETQYF
13,TRBV18,TRBJ1-4,CASSPMQNEKLFF
15,TRBV28,TRBJ1-4,CASSYRLGTNEKLFF
13,TRBV29-1,TRBJ1-1,CSGETGGDTEAFF
15,TRBV6-2/TRBV6-3,TRBJ2-2,CASSEIGGTGGELFF
19,TRBV9,TRBJ2-3,CASSKEVGLAGGITDTQYF
15,TRBV19,TRBJ1-5,CASSAATERGQPQHF
19,TRBV11-2,TRBJ2-2,CASSFLKPGTANRAGELFF
14,TRBV9,TRBJ1-5,CASSASTMNQPQHF
15,TRBV11-2,TRBJ1-2,CASSLSSGPRDGYTF